The 8 T cell receptor delta chains below come from one sample, sequenced in a study of gamma-delta chains in newborns, infants, children. TCRdb reanalyzed the reads using CATT. The top ten hold less than 15% of the sample, which has 2,500 to 3,500 delta-chain clones, roughly 50% seen once. Sequenced input: blood. Receptor source: a child who received the measles vaccine.

This rearrangement joins TRDV1 to TRDJ1; 8 bases are a match to TRDD3. The J segment lost 0 bases and the V segment lost 4 bases, leaving 25 bases of the junction unmatched. The CDR3 runs to 22 residues. Germline CDR1 TSWWSYY, CDR2 QGS. The CDR3 coding sequence is TGTGCTCTTGGGGGGCCGGCCTTCCCTTTAGTACTGGGGGTCCTGTACACCGATAAACTCATCTTT. Its protein product is CALGGPAFPLVLGVLYTDKLIF.

Sample share makes this clone large. Other DNA variants within this sample encode the same CDR3. J is TRDJ1 and V is TRDV3, with TRDD3 matching over 11 bases. V shed 4 bases and J 3 bases; nucleotides not matched to a gene: 13. This CDR3 comprises 16 residues. Germline values: CDR1 TVYSNPD, CDR2 GDNSRS (reference sequence). The CDR3 nucleotides are TGTGCCTGCCCCCATCTGGGGGATACCATTGCCGATAAACTCATCTTT. This encodes CACPHLGDTIADKLIF.

The CDR3: CALGELRLPSYGYWGPPQADKLIF. In DNA form, the CDR3 reads TGTGCTCTTGGGGAACTACGTTTACCGTCCTACGGGTACTGGGGGCCACCTCAAGCCGATAAACTCATCTTT. The chain recombines TRDV1 with TRDJ1; 8 bases are a match to TRDD3. CDR1 is TSWWSYY and CDR2 is QGS in the germline V gene. V lost 0 bases and J lost 3; bases outside the gene matches: 30. This CDR3 region has 24 residues.

In regard to this clone: This may come from a read error, since a much larger clone is one base off. CDR3 sequence (DNA): TGTGCTCTTGGGGGCCTCTTCCACTACCGATACTACCTGCGGGGACTCATCTTT. It specifies CALGGLFHYRYYLRGLIF. The V call is TRDV1, the J call TRDJ1; the D call may be TRDD2 or TRDD3 (5 bases each). With 4 bases removed from V and 10 bases from J, the gap between germline ends came to 31 bases. The CDR3 totals 18 residues. Germline-derived CDR1 and CDR2 are TSWWSYY and QGS.

As regards this clone: A much more abundant neighbour one base away suggests this may be a read error. This CDR3 is CAYDAPGDSSWDTRQMFF. The DNA of the CDR3 is TGTGCCTATGACGCCCCTGGGGATAGCTCCTGGGACACCCGACAGATGTTTTTC. The V and J genes are TRDV2 and TRDJ3; 7 bases align to TRDD3. Germline CDR1 reads GEAIGNYY; CDR2 reads EKD. The CDR3 loop spans 18 amino acids.

Of note for this clone: This clone may be a read error of a much larger clone one base away. The sample has other DNA sequences that encode this CDR3 too. This chain connects TRDV1 to TRDJ1; possibly TRDD3 for D (5 bases). CDR1 is TSWWSYY and CDR2 is QGS in the germline V gene. Trimming took off 0 bases at V and 7 bases at J, with 15 bases between the two ends. The CDR3 loop spans 15 amino acids. The CDR3, as DNA: TGTGCTCTTGGGGAACTGGGGGCCCCAGCGGGTAAACTCATCTTT. The encoded protein is CALGELGAPAGKLIF.

In regard to this clone: A far larger clone is off by one base, so a read error is likely. Other nucleotide sequences in the sample specify the same CDR3. The chain has TRDV3 and TRDJ1, with 10 bases fitting TRDD3. CDR1 and CDR2 from the germline V gene are TVYSNPD and GDNSRS (reference sequence). The CDR3 is 15 amino acids. This CDR3 reads CACRGIRGHTDKLIF. In DNA form, the CDR3 reads TGTGCCTGTCGGGGGATACGCGGGCACACCGATAAACTTATCTTT.

This clone was found once. A much larger clone differs from this one at a single base, so this may be a read error. The rearrangement links TRDV1 to TRDJ1, with 7 positions matching TRDD3. V lost 3 bases to trimming and J lost 0 bases; unmatched junction nucleotides: 28. The germline V gene encodes CDR1 TSWWSYY and CDR2 QGS. This CDR3 contains 23 residues. Here the CDR3 reads CALGEAPTLHVLGNRPYTDKLIF. The CDR3 DNA reads as TGTGCTCTTGGGGAGGCCCCGACCCTTCACGTACTGGGGAATAGGCCGTACACCGATAAACTCATCTTT.